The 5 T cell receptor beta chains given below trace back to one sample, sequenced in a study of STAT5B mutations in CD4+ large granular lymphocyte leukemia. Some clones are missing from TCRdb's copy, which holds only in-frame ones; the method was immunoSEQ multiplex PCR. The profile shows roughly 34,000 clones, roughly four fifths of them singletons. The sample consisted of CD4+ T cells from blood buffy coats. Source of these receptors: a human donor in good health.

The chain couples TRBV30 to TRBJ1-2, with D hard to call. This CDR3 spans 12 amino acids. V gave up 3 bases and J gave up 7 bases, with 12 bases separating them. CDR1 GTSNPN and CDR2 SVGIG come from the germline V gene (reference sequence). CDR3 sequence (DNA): TGTGCCTGGAGCCTGGCTACGAGTGGCTACACCTTC. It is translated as CAWSLATSGYTF.

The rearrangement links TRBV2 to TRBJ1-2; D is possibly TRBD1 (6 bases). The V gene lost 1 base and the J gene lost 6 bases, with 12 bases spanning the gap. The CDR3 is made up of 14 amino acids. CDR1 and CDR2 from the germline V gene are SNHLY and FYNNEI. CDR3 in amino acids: CASSEDGGLDGYTF. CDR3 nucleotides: TGTGCCAGCAGTGAAGACGGGGGCCTTGATGGCTACACCTTC. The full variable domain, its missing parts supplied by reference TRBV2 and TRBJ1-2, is EPEVTQTPSHQVTQMGQEVILRCVPISNHLYFYWYRQILGQKVEFLVSFYNNEISEKSEIFDDQFSVERPDGSNFTLKIRSTKLEDSAMYFCASSEDGGLDGYTFGSGTRLTVV.

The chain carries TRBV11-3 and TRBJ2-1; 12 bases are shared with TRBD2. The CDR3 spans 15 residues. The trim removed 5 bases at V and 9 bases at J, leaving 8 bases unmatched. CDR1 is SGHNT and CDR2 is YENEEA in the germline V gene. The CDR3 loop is CASSTLAGGPGEQFF. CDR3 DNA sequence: TGTGCCAGCAGCACCCTAGCGGGAGGGCCCGGTGAGCAGTTCTTC.

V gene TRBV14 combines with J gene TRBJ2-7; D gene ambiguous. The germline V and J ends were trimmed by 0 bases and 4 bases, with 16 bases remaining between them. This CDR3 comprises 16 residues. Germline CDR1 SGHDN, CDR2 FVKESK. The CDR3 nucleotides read TGTGCCAGCAGCCAAGAATGGAACAACCCCCTATACGAGCAGTACTTC. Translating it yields CASSQEWNNPLYEQYF.

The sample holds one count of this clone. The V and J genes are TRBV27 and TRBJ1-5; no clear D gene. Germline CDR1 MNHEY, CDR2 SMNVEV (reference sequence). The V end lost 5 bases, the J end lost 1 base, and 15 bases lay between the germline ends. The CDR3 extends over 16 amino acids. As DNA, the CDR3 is TGTGCCAGCAGTAGAACTTGGCAGGCAAGCAATCAGCCCCAGCATTTT. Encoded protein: CASSRTWQASNQPQHF.